The 32 T cell receptor beta chains presented below share a single source sample, sequenced in a study of long-term antiretroviral therapy in people with HIV. This was the immunoSEQ v3.0 assay at survey level. Assay used: immunoSEQ multiplex PCR; TCRdb lists only in-frame clones, some missing. The table includes 5,000 to 7,500 clones, 80% to 90% detected once. This material consisted of unsorted PBMCs, taken 3.7 years after starting antiretroviral therapy. The source of these receptors is a woman between 45 and 65 years old with HIV.

This chain's CDR3 is CASSLMVAGGTDTQYF. CDR3 bases: TGTGCCAGCAGCTTAATGGTAGCAGGGGGGACAGATACGCAGTATTTT. The chain uses TRBV7-2 and TRBJ2-3; the D gene is possibly TRBD1 (7 bases). The V and J ends lost 2 bases and 3 bases respectively, with 15 bases between them. CDR1 and CDR2 (germline): SGHTA, FQGNSA. The length of the CDR3 is 16 residues.

The chain carries TRBV2 and TRBJ2-5, with D hard to call. The ends were cut back, 3 bases at V and 7 bases at J, with 6 bases in the middle. The CDR3 length is 11 residues. Per germline, CDR1 SNHLY and CDR2 FYNNEI. The CDR3 DNA is TGTGCCAGCAGTGACATGGGGACCCAGTACTTC. It encodes CASSDMGTQYF.

The rearrangement links TRBV5-1 to TRBJ2-1; 14 bases agree with TRBD2. The ends lost 5 bases at V and 8 bases at J; junction bases unmatched: 3. The CDR3 has 14 amino acids. Germline CDR1 is SGHRS and CDR2 is YFSETQ. The chain's CDR3 is CASRMGLAGDEQFF. The CDR3 DNA reads TGCGCCAGCAGAATGGGACTAGCGGGAGATGAGCAGTTCTTC.

The chain couples TRBV7-6 to TRBJ2-5, with 8 bases matching TRBD1. There are 14 residues in the CDR3. V gave up 4 bases and J gave up 5 bases; unmatched junction bases: 6. CDR1 and CDR2 from the germline V gene are SGHVS and FNYEAQ. The chain's CDR3 is CASSSGQGEETQYF. The CDR3 DNA sequence: TGTGCCAGCAGCTCCGGACAGGGTGAGGAGACCCAGTACTTC.

The chain employs TRBV19 and TRBJ1-1, with D unresolved. The V end lost 4 bases, the J end lost 9 bases, and 15 bases lay between the germline ends. The germline V gene encodes CDR1 LNHDA and CDR2 SQIVND (reference sequence). This CDR3 region has 13 residues. Here the CDR3 reads CASSNPGEGKAFF. Written as DNA, the CDR3 is TGTGCCAGTAGTAACCCTGGGGAAGGCAAAGCTTTCTTT.

This chain connects TRBV5-4 to TRBJ1-4, with 7 bases lining up with TRBD1. With V trimmed by 4 bases and J by 0 bases, 6 bases remained unmatched. Germline V CDR1 and CDR2: SGHNT, YYREEE (reference sequence). The CDR3 loop spans 16 amino acids. The CDR3 is CASSRGQPATNEKLFF. DNA for the CDR3: TGTGCCAGCAGCCGGGGACAGCCTGCAACTAATGAAAAACTGTTTTTT.

This chain joins TRBV6-4 and TRBJ2-7; the match to TRBD1 covers 8 bases. The CDR3 length is 17 residues. From germline, CDR1 is MRHNA and CDR2 SNTAGT. The V and J ends lost 0 bases and 3 bases, in that order; junction bases with no gene match: 10. The CDR3 region has the DNA TGTGCCAGCAGTGACTCATATCCGGGACAGGCACTCTACGAGCAGTACTTC. Its protein product is CASSDSYPGQALYEQYF.

This clone was recorded a few times. V usage is TRBV19 and J usage is TRBJ1-2, with D tentatively TRBD1 (5 bases). Germline CDR1 reads LNHDA; CDR2 reads SQIVND (reference sequence). This CDR3 has 17 residues. Trimming cost V 8 bases and J 7 bases, with 29 bases left between them. The CDR3 region has the DNA TGTGCCAGTCGAGAGCCTTCAACAGGTACGACTGTCGGTGGCTACACCTTC. Residues: CASREPSTGTTVGGYTF.

The chain uses TRBV11-2 and TRBJ1-1; TRBD1 matches 7 bases. Germline V gives CDR1 SGHAT, CDR2 FQNNGV. The J segment lost 4 bases and the V segment lost 0 bases, leaving 2 bases of the junction unmatched. This CDR3 is 14 amino acids long. The CDR3 region is CASSLEGGTTEAFF. Written as DNA, the CDR3 is TGTGCCAGCAGCTTAGAAGGGGGCACCACTGAAGCTTTCTTT.

This rearrangement joins TRBV7-2 to TRBJ1-5, with no clear D. Germline values: CDR1 SGHTA, CDR2 FQGNSA. The CDR3 has 17 residues. V lost 1 base to trimming and J lost 5 bases, with 18 bases between them. CDR3 sequence reads: CASSLEGVRPYDQPQHF. In nucleotides, the CDR3 is TGTGCCAGCAGCTTAGAGGGAGTTAGGCCATACGATCAGCCCCAGCATTTT.

The chain combines TRBV6-5 with TRBJ2-7; TRBD2 agrees at 8 bases. The CDR3 covers 15 residues. Looked up from germline, CDR1 is MNHEY and CDR2 is SVGAGI. Losses at the gene ends were 0 bases for V and 0 bases for J; bases not matched to a gene: 1. The CDR3 coding sequence is TGTGCCAGCAGTTACTCCGGGAGGGCCTCCTACGAGCAGTACTTC. It specifies CASSYSGRASYEQYF.

The gene calls are TRBV10-3 and TRBJ2-4, with D possibly being TRBD2 (5 bases). The germline V and J ends were trimmed by 2 bases and 4 bases, with 6 bases remaining between them. This CDR3 has 13 amino acids. From germline, CDR1 is ENHRY and CDR2 SYGVKD. The CDR3 sequence is CAISEREKNIQYF. The DNA of the CDR3 is TGTGCCATCAGTGAGCGGGAAAAAAACATTCAGTACTTC.

The chain has TRBV7-9 and TRBJ2-1; a possible D gene is TRBD2 (6 bases). Germline V gene sequence: CDR1 SEHNR, CDR2 FQNEAQ (reference sequence). Trimming took off 1 base at V and 5 bases at J, with 9 bases between the two ends. The CDR3 length is 14 residues. CDR3 sequence: CASSLDGTHNEQFF. The CDR3 region has the DNA TGTGCCAGCAGCTTAGATGGGACTCACAATGAGCAGTTCTTC. Complete variable domain (other parts from reference TRBV7-9 and TRBJ2-1): DTGVSQNPRHKITKRGQNVTFRCDPISEHNRLYWYRQTLGQGPEFLTYFQNEAQLEKSRLLSDRFSAERPKGSFSTLEIQRTEQGDSAMYLCASSLDGTHNEQFFGPGTRLTVL.

As concerns this clone: Compared with germline, one end of the junction differs, possibly owing to a read error. The V and J genes are TRBV19 and TRBJ1-2, with a possible D match to TRBD1 (6 bases). Germline CDR1 is LNHDA and CDR2 is SQIVND (reference sequence). The CDR3 runs to 14 residues. CDR3 protein: CASSIWTANNGYTF. CDR3 coding DNA: TGTGCCAGTAGTATATGGACAGCTAACAATGGCTACACCTTC.

The chain carries TRBV25-1 and TRBJ1-2; D gene uncertain. V lost 1 base, J lost 3 bases, and 9 bases lay in between. This CDR3 contains 14 residues. CDR1 and CDR2 from the germline V gene are MGHDK and SYGVNS. CDR3 sequence: CASSEWESYYGYTF. The CDR3 nucleotides are TGTGCCAGCAGTGAATGGGAGTCTTACTATGGCTACACCTTC.

The J gene is TRBJ2-5, the V gene TRBV27; D unresolved. Trimming cost V 8 bases and J 2 bases, with 9 bases left between them. There are 12 residues in the CDR3. CDR1 MNHEY and CDR2 SMNVEV come from the germline V gene (reference sequence). CDR3 region: CASWVKQETQYF. The CDR3 DNA is TGTGCCAGCTGGGTTAAGCAAGAGACCCAGTACTTC.

J is TRBJ1-3 and V is TRBV5-1; no definite D call. Per germline, CDR1 SGHRS and CDR2 YFSETQ. This CDR3 has 15 residues. V was shortened by 0 bases and J by 1 base, with 8 bases between the two germline ends. CDR3 amino acids: CASSLGGGSGNTIYF. The CDR3 region has the DNA TGCGCCAGCAGCTTGGGTGGAGGATCTGGAAACACCATATATTTT.

This chain joins TRBV5-4 and TRBJ2-2; D is perhaps TRBD2 (5 bases). The length of the CDR3 is 15 residues. Germline CDR1 is SGHNT and CDR2 is YYREEE (reference sequence). V lost 0 bases and J 0 bases, leaving 6 bases between the germline ends. In DNA, the CDR3 is TGTGCCAGCAGCTTGGTGGGAGCGAACACCGGGGAGCTGTTTTTT. Translating it yields CASSLVGANTGELFF.

V usage is TRBV19 and J usage is TRBJ1-1, with unresolved D. CDR1 and CDR2 from the germline V gene are LNHDA and SQIVND (reference sequence). The CDR3 runs to 15 residues. V was trimmed by 6 bases and J by 1 base, leaving 15 bases between them. CDR3 in amino acids: CASSASGSANTEAFF. CDR3 nucleotides: TGTGCCAGTAGCGCCTCGGGCAGTGCGAACACTGAAGCTTTCTTT.

This clone appeared a few times. The chain employs TRBV6-6 and TRBJ2-7; D is perhaps TRBD2 (7 bases). The V gene lost 2 bases and the J gene lost 4 bases, with 18 bases spanning the gap. The CDR3 contains 16 residues. Germline V lookup: CDR1 MNHNY, CDR2 SVGAGI (reference sequence). The CDR3 protein is CASSYDFGGGGYEQYF. The CDR3, as DNA: TGTGCCAGCAGTTACGACTTTGGGGGAGGGGGTTACGAGCAGTACTTC.

The chain carries TRBV6-6 and TRBJ2-2; unclear D gene. The CDR3 contains 14 residues. In germline, CDR1 is MNHNY, CDR2 SVGAGI (reference sequence). V was pared by 0 bases and J by 5 bases, with 7 bases between. CDR3 amino acids: CASSYSAGTGELFF. CDR3 bases: TGTGCCAGCAGTTACTCGGCCGGAACCGGGGAGCTGTTTTTT.

The chain couples TRBV5-1 to TRBJ1-6; 9 nucleotides match TRBD1. The CDR3 is 17 residues long. The trim removed 4 bases at V and 9 bases at J, leaving 14 bases unmatched. The germline V gene encodes CDR1 SGHRS and CDR2 YFSETQ. The CDR3 loop reads CASSQQSTGTGSSPLHF. CDR3 in DNA: TGCGCCAGCAGCCAACAATCGACCGGGACAGGGTCTTCACCCCTCCACTTT.

The rearrangement joins TRBV5-1 to TRBJ2-3; D possibly corresponds to TRBD2 (5 bases). Germline V CDR1 and CDR2: SGHRS, YFSETQ. Trimming pared 6 bases from V and 1 base from J, leaving 18 bases between. This CDR3 region has 16 residues. The CDR3 protein is CASIPGWGDGTDTQYF. Written as DNA, the CDR3 is TGCGCCAGCATCCCAGGATGGGGAGACGGCACAGATACGCAGTATTTT.

The CDR3, as DNA: TGTGCCATCAGTGAGTCCCTAGCGGGAGGCTCTCAAGAGACCCAGTACTTC. Its protein product is CAISESLAGGSQETQYF. The chain links TRBV10-3 to TRBJ2-5; 11 bases match TRBD2. The trim removed 0 bases at V and 2 bases at J, leaving 5 bases unmatched. The germline CDR1 and CDR2 sequences are ENHRY and SYGVKD. CDR3 size: 17 residues.

V usage is TRBV29-1 and J usage is TRBJ2-5, with D uncertain. CDR3 length equals 12 residues. The V end lost 3 bases, the J end lost 4 bases, and 9 bases lay between the germline ends. Germline CDR1 and CDR2: SQVTM and ANQGSEA. The CDR3 protein is CSVEVTGETQYF. The CDR3 DNA reads as TGCAGCGTTGAGGTTACCGGAGAGACCCAGTACTTC.

The rearrangement uses TRBV2 and TRBJ1-5, with D maybe TRBD1 (6 bases). V dropped 4 bases and J dropped 0 bases, with 10 bases sitting between them. Germline V lookup: CDR1 SNHLY, CDR2 FYNNEI. This CDR3 has 15 residues. CDR3 coding DNA: TGTGCCAGCAGTGTGGACAGCTATAGCAATCAGCCCCAGCATTTT. Residues: CASSVDSYSNQPQHF.

The chain couples TRBV7-9 to TRBJ1-4; 7 bases are shared with TRBD1. The V segment lost 6 bases and the J segment 3 bases; nucleotides outside the gene matches: 10. Germline lookup yields CDR1 SEHNR and CDR2 FQNEAQ (reference sequence). The CDR3 is 16 amino acids. CDR3 in amino acids: CASSFLGQAPNEKLFF. CDR3 DNA: TGTGCCAGCAGTTTTTTAGGACAGGCCCCTAATGAAAAACTGTTTTTT. Looking up the rest from reference TRBV7-9 and TRBJ1-4 gives the full variable domain: DTGVSQNPRHKITKRGQNVTFRCDPISEHNRLYWYRQTLGQGPEFLTYFQNEAQLEKSRLLSDRFSAERPKGSFSTLEIQRTEQGDSAMYLCASSFLGQAPNEKLFFGSGTQLSVL.

DNA of the CDR3: TGTGCCAGCAGCCAAGAGGGCGGGACCGGGGCCAACGTCCTGACTTTC. This gives the protein CASSQEGGTGANVLTF. The V call is TRBV4-2, the J call TRBJ2-6; D perhaps matches TRBD2 (6 bases). Trimming pared 0 bases from V and 4 bases from J, leaving 10 bases between. This CDR3 has 16 amino acids. Germline V lookup: CDR1 LGHNA, CDR2 YNFKEQ.

The rearrangement links TRBV10-3 to TRBJ2-5; possibly TRBD2 for D (6 bases). V was trimmed by 7 bases and J by 5 bases, leaving 14 bases between them. Germline loops: CDR1 ENHRY, CDR2 SYGVKD. The CDR3 runs 13 residues. The CDR3 DNA is TGTGCCATCAATAGACTAGTAGGGGAGACCCAGTACTTC. Translating it yields CAINRLVGETQYF.

The chain links TRBV7-9 to TRBJ2-7; weak D call: TRBD1 (5 bases). The CDR3 has 14 amino acids. Trimming removed 5 bases at V and 6 bases at J, with 17 bases between. Germline V CDR1 and CDR2: SEHNR, FQNEAQ (reference sequence). CDR3 loop: CASSQDRSLGEQYF. The CDR3 coding sequence is TGTGCCAGCAGCCAAGACAGAAGTCTCGGCGAGCAGTACTTC. Based on the CDR3 plus reference TRBV7-9 and TRBJ2-7, the full variable domain is DTGVSQNPRHKITKRGQNVTFRCDPISEHNRLYWYRQTLGQGPEFLTYFQNEAQLEKSRLLSDRFSAERPKGSFSTLEIQRTEQGDSAMYLCASSQDRSLGEQYFGPGTRLTVT.

V gene TRBV5-6 combines with J gene TRBJ1-3; 10 nucleotides line up with TRBD1. Per germline, CDR1 SGHDT and CDR2 YYEEEE. This CDR3 is built from 17 residues. Unmatched junction bases numbered 10, after V lost 3 bases and J lost 4 bases. CDR3 sequence reads: CASSYLRDRGPGNTIYF. The DNA of the CDR3 is TGTGCCAGCAGCTACCTCCGGGACAGGGGTCCGGGAAACACCATATATTTT.

The chain joins TRBV9 to TRBJ1-2; maybe TRBD1 (6 bases). Germline V gene sequence: CDR1 SGDLS, CDR2 YYNGEE. With 2 bases removed from V and 6 bases from J, the gap between germline ends came to 11 bases. The CDR3 runs to 13 residues. The DNA of the CDR3 is TGTGCCAGCAGCGTGTCCGAGGGGGATGGCTACACCTTC. The encoded protein is CASSVSEGDGYTF.